Listed here are 23 T cell receptor beta chains from one sample, sequenced in a study of blood T cells in healthy people across ages. It was with a sample-barcoded 5' primer and a J-beta primer mix that a second PCR of roughly 7 to 12 cycles was run. TCRdb called the 5' RACE reads again in MiXCR, with one record for every CDR3 protein. The table includes 1.5 million to 2 million distinct CDR3 sequences, about 30% detected once. Sequencing was done on a sample of blood. The receptors come from a woman in her twenties or thirties in good health.

This chain uses TRBV7-2 with TRBJ2-4, with unresolved D. From germline, CDR1 is SGHTA and CDR2 FQGNSA. The V gene lost 5 bases and the J gene lost 13 bases, with 21 bases spanning the gap. The CDR3 loop spans 14 amino acids. CDR3 sequence reads: CASSRLTPPGEQYF. The CDR3 DNA sequence: TGTGCCAGCAGCCGCCTCACACCGCCGGGTGAGCAGTACTTC.

This chain joins TRBV12-3 or TRBV12-4 and TRBJ2-1; 12 positions match TRBD2. The J segment lost 4 bases and the V segment lost 5 bases, leaving 3 bases of the junction unmatched. There are 15 residues in the CDR3. CDR3 sequence reads: CASSGLAGHYNEQFF. CDR3 bases: TGTGCCAGCAGTGGACTAGCGGGACATTACAATGAGCAGTTCTTC.

The V gene is TRBV4-1, the J gene TRBJ2-1; 11 positions agree with TRBD2. The CDR3 covers 14 residues. Germline CDR1 MGHRA, CDR2 YSYEKL. J gave up 10 bases and V 6 bases, and 8 bases lay outside the gene matches. CDR3 residues: CASRVAGGPSEQFF. The CDR3 nucleotides are TGCGCCAGCAGAGTAGCGGGGGGGCCGAGCGAGCAGTTCTTC.

Concerning this clonotype itself: The germline gene is not matched at one end of the junction; a read error may be the cause. The rearrangement uses TRBV29-1 and TRBJ1-1, with 7 bases lining up with TRBD1. The CDR3 has 12 amino acids. The germline gives CDR1 SQVTM, CDR2 ANQGSEA. CDR3 region: CSGGQLNAEAFF. The CDR3, as DNA: TGCAGCGGGGGACAGTTGAACGCTGAAGCTTTCTTT.

A few counts support this clonotype. The chain combines TRBV7-9 with TRBJ1-2; perhaps TRBD1 as D (5 bases). The V gene lost 3 bases and the J gene lost 5 bases, with 19 bases spanning the gap. The germline CDR1 and CDR2 sequences are SEHNR and FQNEAQ (reference sequence). This CDR3 is 16 amino acids long. In DNA form, the CDR3 reads TGTGCCAGCAGCTTCAACAGAAGAGGACAAGGTTATGGCTACACCTTC. This sequence encodes CASSFNRRGQGYGYTF.

In this sample, this clonotype turned up a few times. The rearrangement links TRBV29-1 to TRBJ1-1, with TRBD1 matching over 7 bases. Germline V CDR1 and CDR2: SQVTM, ANQGSEA. The CDR3 spans 14 residues. The J segment lost 4 bases and the V segment lost 6 bases, leaving 11 bases of the junction unmatched. Here the CDR3 DNA reads TGCAGCGTCCAGAACAGGGGAGGGAGCACTGAAGCTTTCTTT. Its protein product is CSVQNRGGSTEAFF.

The V call is TRBV24-1, the J call TRBJ2-1; D perhaps matches TRBD1 (6 bases). V shed 3 bases and J shed 0 bases, with 20 bases lying between them. The CDR3 covers 19 residues. Germline CDR1 and CDR2: KGHDR and SFDVKD. The CDR3 region has the DNA TGTGCCACCAGTGATCCCCAGAGCAGGGGACACCTCTCCTACAATGAGCAGTTCTTC. Its translation: CATSDPQSRGHLSYNEQFF.

The CDR3 protein is CAGTEGGVMDRETQYF. The CDR3 DNA sequence: TGTGCCGGCACTGAGGGGGGGGTGATGGATAGAGAGACCCAGTACTTC. The rearrangement links TRBV11-2 to TRBJ2-5; tentatively, D is TRBD2 (7 bases). The length of the CDR3 is 16 residues. The germline V gene has CDR1 SGHAT and CDR2 FQNNGV. V was trimmed by 11 bases and J by 4 bases, leaving 26 bases between them. The full variable domain, completed using reference TRBV11-2 and TRBJ2-5, is EAGVAQSPRYKIIEKRQSVAFWCNPISGHATLYWYQQILGQGPKLLIQFQNNGVVDDSQLPKDRFSAERLKGVDSTLKIQPAKLEDSAVYLCAGTEGGVMDRETQYFGPGTRLLVL.

This clonotype appeared a single time. The chain combines TRBV28 with TRBJ1-5, with D unresolved. The CDR3 extends over 18 amino acids. CDR1 and CDR2 from the germline V gene are MDHEN and SYDVKM. Trimming cost V 3 bases and J 1 base, with 19 bases left between them. Here the CDR3 reads CASSLLRGMGKSNQPQHF. In nucleotides, the CDR3 is TGTGCCAGCAGTTTGTTACGAGGGATGGGAAAAAGCAATCAGCCCCAGCATTTT.

V is TRBV7-9 and J is TRBJ2-7; 10 bases fit TRBD2. The CDR3 is 15 residues long. J lost 3 bases, V lost 5 bases, and 7 bases had no gene match. The germline V gene encodes CDR1 SEHNR and CDR2 FQNEAQ (reference sequence). CDR3 in amino acids: CASSHRASGSYEQYF. In DNA form, the CDR3 reads TGTGCCAGCAGCCACAGGGCTAGCGGGAGCTACGAGCAGTACTTC.

The rearrangement uses TRBV6-6 and TRBJ1-5; D may be TRBD1 (6 bases). The CDR3 has 14 residues. Deletions cut 7 bases from V and 1 base from J, with 11 bases between. Germline assignment: CDR1 MNHNY and CDR2 SVGAGI (reference sequence). CDR3 coding DNA: TGTGCCAGCAAAAGGGACACCAGCAATCAGCCCCAGCATTTT. This encodes CASKRDTSNQPQHF.

To note about this clonotype: At one boundary the junction diverges from the germline segment, which might be a read error. V usage is TRBV7-2 and J usage is TRBJ2-1; D unresolved. There are 15 residues in the CDR3. Germline V gene sequence: CDR1 SGHTA, CDR2 FQGNSA. The DNA of the CDR3 is TGTGCCAGCGGTGCAGTGATGAACAGCTACAATGGGCAGTTCTTC. This translates into CASGAVMNSYNGQFF.

This clonotype was picked up many times. The V gene is TRBV15, the J gene TRBJ2-7; 7 nucleotides line up with TRBD1. The CDR3 is made up of 13 amino acids. Germline CDR1 reads LNHNV; CDR2 reads YYDKDF (reference sequence). Losses at the gene ends were 5 bases for V and 2 bases for J; bases not matched to a gene: 3. CDR3 coding DNA: TGTGCCACCAGCGGACAGGTGACCTACGAGCAGTACTTC. Its translation is CATSGQVTYEQYF.

The rearrangement joins TRBV7-2 to TRBJ2-2, with D perhaps given as TRBD1 or TRBD2 (5 bases each). The CDR3 loop spans 14 amino acids. V dropped 9 bases and J dropped 3 bases, with 14 bases sitting between them. CDR1 SGHTA and CDR2 FQGNSA come from the germline V gene. The CDR3 region has the DNA TGTGCCAGTCCCGGGGACCCGGACACCGGGGAGCTGTTTTTT. Translation gives CASPGDPDTGELFF.

In this sample, this clonotype turned up a few times. One junction end disagrees with the germline gene, perhaps due to a read error. This chain joins TRBV29-1 and TRBJ2-7; D possibly uses TRBD1 or TRBD2 (6 bases each). The CDR3 runs 14 residues. Germline values: CDR1 SQVTM, CDR2 ANQGSEA. CDR3 sequence reads: CSVVFSGALYDQYF. The CDR3 DNA follows: TGCAGCGTTGTATTTTCGGGGGCTTTGTACGATCAGTACTTC.

This clonotype was counted a few times. J is TRBJ1-5 and V is TRBV25-1; possibly TRBD1 for D (6 bases). The CDR3 is 15 residues long. V was clipped by 6 bases and J by 4 bases, with 16 bases between them. CDR1 and CDR2 from the germline V gene are MGHDK and SYGVNS. The CDR3 spells CASRSSAGDNQPQHF. Here the CDR3 DNA reads TGTGCCAGCAGATCGAGTGCAGGGGATAATCAGCCCCAGCATTTT.

This clonotype has only a few counts. V gene TRBV4-1 combines with J gene TRBJ2-3; 7 nucleotides align to TRBD2. The germline V gene encodes CDR1 MGHRA and CDR2 YSYEKL. The CDR3 has 17 residues. The V gene end was trimmed by 4 bases and the J gene end by 3 bases; junction bases not matched to a gene: 13. This CDR3 is CASSRPIMGEGTDTQYF. The CDR3 DNA sequence: TGCGCCAGCAGCCGGCCCATAATGGGGGAGGGAACAGATACGCAGTATTTT.

A few counts support this clonotype. The V call is TRBV6-6, the J call TRBJ1-5, with D perhaps TRBD1 (5 bases). Germline V CDR1 and CDR2: MNHNY, SVGAGI (reference sequence). The V gene lost 11 bases and the J gene lost 1 base, with 15 bases spanning the gap. The CDR3 consists of 14 residues. The CDR3 sequence is CASRRRGSNQPQHF. CDR3 DNA: TGTGCCTCAAGGCGTCGGGGGAGCAATCAGCCCCAGCATTTT.

Of note for this clonotype: A clone one base away is much larger, so this may be a read error. This chain connects TRBV9 to TRBJ2-7, with 11 bases lining up with TRBD1. There are 16 residues in the CDR3. Germline CDR1 reads SGDLS; CDR2 reads YYNGEE. The ends lost 3 bases at V and 4 bases at J; junction bases unmatched: 9. The CDR3 loop reads CASSGTGTGGCYEQYF. The CDR3 nucleotides are TGTGCCAGCAGCGGCACCGGGACAGGGGGTTGTTACGAGCAGTACTTC. Filled out from reference TRBV9 and TRBJ2-7, the complete variable domain reads DSGVTQTPKHLITATGQRVTLRCSPRSGDLSVYWYQQSLDQGLQFLIQYYNGEERAKGNILERFSAQQFPDLHSELNLSSLELGDSALYFCASSGTGTGGCYEQYFGPGTRLTVT.

This clonotype came up many times. This chain connects TRBV7-2 to TRBJ2-1; no reliable D call. Germline CDR1 and CDR2: SGHTA and FQGNSA. V was pared by 1 base and J by 0 bases, with 7 bases between. The CDR3 is 15 amino acids. In DNA form, the CDR3 reads TGTGCCAGCAGCTTAGGGATAAGCTCCTACAATGAGCAGTTCTTC. Its translation is CASSLGISSYNEQFF.

This clonotype has ten or more counts. The gene calls are TRBV25-1 and TRBJ1-2; no definite D call. Germline-derived CDR1 and CDR2 are MGHDK and SYGVNS. Trimming stripped 4 bases from V and 7 bases from J, with 10 bases between. The CDR3 has 12 amino acids. The CDR3 sequence is CASSGQVRGYTF. The CDR3 coding sequence is TGTGCCAGCAGTGGACAAGTCCGTGGCTACACCTTC.

This chain uses TRBV7-6 with TRBJ2-1; TRBD2 is a possible D gene (5 bases). V lost 2 bases and J 10 bases, leaving 12 bases between the germline ends. This CDR3 has 13 residues. Looked up from germline, CDR1 is SGHVS and CDR2 is FNYEAQ. Here the CDR3 DNA reads TGTGCCAGCAGCTTATTCCGGGATCGGGAGCAGTTCTTC. The encoded protein is CASSLFRDREQFF.

This chain links TRBV7-3 with TRBJ2-3; D unresolved. This CDR3 is built from 14 residues. Germline assignment: CDR1 SGHTA and CDR2 FQGTGA. V shed 4 bases and J shed 2 bases, with 10 bases lying between them. This chain's CDR3 is CASSSQPFTDTQYF. Written as DNA, the CDR3 is TGTGCCAGCAGCTCCCAACCCTTCACAGATACGCAGTATTTT.